Shown below are 14 T cell receptor beta chains from a single sample sequenced in a study of graft-versus-host responses after intestinal transplantation. Sequencing used immunoSEQ multiplex PCR; TCRdb keeps in-frame clones, though not all of them. Counted here are tens of thousands of clones, less than 95% occurring once; the ten biggest clones make up around 0.56%. The sample was PBMCs, taken 156 days after intestinal transplant. These receptors were obtained from a human patient who received an intestinal transplant, so some T cells may come from the graft donor.

The rearrangement uses TRBV7-9 and TRBJ2-7; 8 bases map to TRBD2. The V and J ends lost 6 bases and 6 bases, in that order; junction bases with no gene match: 10. Per the germline V gene, CDR1 is SEHNR and CDR2 is FQNEAQ (reference sequence). The CDR3 runs 14 residues. The CDR3 protein is CASRSGTSPLEQYF. DNA of the CDR3: TGTGCCAGCAGGTCCGGGACTAGTCCCCTCGAGCAGTACTTC.

The chain joins TRBV27 to TRBJ2-7, with a tentative D call TRBD2 (7 bases). The V end was cut by 6 bases, the J end by 4 bases, with 13 bases between. Germline-derived CDR1 and CDR2 are MNHEY and SMNVEV (reference sequence). This CDR3 comprises 13 residues. CDR3 amino acids: CASSRGATYEQYF. CDR3 DNA: TGTGCCAGCAGCCGGGGGGCGACGTACGAGCAGTACTTC.

The chain has TRBV13 and TRBJ2-7, with TRBD2 matching 12 bases. Germline CDR1 reads PRHDT; CDR2 reads FYEKMQ (reference sequence). The V gene end was trimmed by 0 bases and the J gene end by 4 bases; junction bases not matched to a gene: 1. This CDR3 comprises 15 residues. This CDR3 is CASSLGGLAGYEQYF. For the CDR3, the DNA is TGTGCCAGCAGCTTAGGAGGACTAGCGGGATACGAGCAGTACTTC.

This clone was detected once. Other DNA sequences in this sample translate to the same CDR3. The V gene is TRBV19, the J gene TRBJ2-2; D is uncertain. The V and J ends lost 6 bases and 3 bases respectively, with 14 bases between them. The CDR3 totals 15 residues. In germline, CDR1 is LNHDA, CDR2 SQIVND (reference sequence). For the CDR3, the DNA is TGTGCCAGTAGGGTTGGGTCCCCATACACCGGGGAGCTGTTTTTT. Protein: CASRVGSPYTGELFF.

The chain is built from TRBV19 and TRBJ2-1, with 8 nucleotides matching TRBD1. The trim removed 4 bases at V and 6 bases at J, leaving 5 bases unmatched. CDR3 length: 14 amino acids. Germline-derived CDR1 and CDR2 are LNHDA and SQIVND (reference sequence). Here the CDR3 reads CASSRKQGGNEQFF. The CDR3, as DNA: TGTGCCAGTAGTAGAAAACAGGGGGGCAATGAGCAGTTCTTC.

The V gene is TRBV5-5, the J gene TRBJ2-3; 7 positions agree with TRBD2. Germline V gene sequence: CDR1 SGHKS, CDR2 YYEKEE (reference sequence). There are 15 residues in the CDR3. The junction had 6 bases not matched to a gene; V was cut back by 4 bases and J by 1 base. The CDR3 is CASSPSGGGTDTQYF. In DNA, the CDR3 is TGTGCCAGCAGCCCCTCGGGGGGAGGCACAGATACGCAGTATTTT. The full variable domain, in which reference TRBV5-5 and TRBJ2-3 provide the parts outside the CDR3, is DAGVTQSPTHLIKTRGQQVTLRCSPISGHKSVSWYQQVLGQGPQFIFQYYEKEERGRGNFPDRFSARQFPNYSSELNVNALLLGDSALYLCASSPSGGGTDTQYFGPGTRLTVL.

J is TRBJ1-2 and V is TRBV19, with D unresolved. The CDR3 contains 15 residues. CDR1 and CDR2 (germline): LNHDA, SQIVND (reference sequence). V was pared by 5 bases and J by 3 bases, with 16 bases between. The CDR3 region has the DNA TGTGCCAGTAGTCCACCCTCCGGGCCGTACTATGGCTACACCTTC. Residues: CASSPPSGPYYGYTF.

This chain joins TRBV10-2 and TRBJ2-2; 11 bases fit TRBD1. Germline-derived CDR1 and CDR2 are WSHSY and SAAADI. The CDR3 runs 14 residues. Unmatched junction bases numbered 4, after V lost 6 bases and J lost 7 bases. The CDR3 DNA is TGCGCCAGCAGAGGACAGGGGGCAAACGGGGAGCTGTTTTTT. Its protein is CASRGQGANGELFF.

The chain has TRBV2 and TRBJ1-5; D gene unclear. With 4 bases removed from V and 1 base from J, the gap between germline ends came to 14 bases. Germline V gives CDR1 SNHLY, CDR2 FYNNEI. The CDR3 contains 16 residues. CDR3 bases: TGTGCCAGCAGTGGGTCTGGGATTGGGAGCAATCAGCCCCAGCATTTT. Amino acids: CASSGSGIGSNQPQHF.

The V and J genes are TRBV19 and TRBJ2-1; 12 bases are a match to TRBD2. V gave up 5 bases and J gave up 6 bases; unmatched junction bases: 5. Germline V gives CDR1 LNHDA, CDR2 SQIVND (reference sequence). This CDR3 contains 15 residues. The CDR3 nucleotides read TGTGCCAGTAGTCTGACTAGCGGGAGTATCAATGAGCAGTTCTTC. Translated: CASSLTSGSINEQFF. Looking up the rest from reference TRBV19 and TRBJ2-1 gives the full variable domain: DGGITQSPKYLFRKEGQNVTLSCEQNLNHDAMYWYRQDPGQGLRLIYYSQIVNDFQKGDIAEGYSVSREKKESFPLTVTSAQKNPTAFYLCASSLTSGSINEQFFGPGTRLTVL.

V is TRBV6-5 and J is TRBJ1-1, with a tentative D call TRBD1 (5 bases). Germline V gives CDR1 MNHEY, CDR2 SVGAGI. The length of the CDR3 is 15 residues. V lost 4 bases to trimming and J lost 6 bases, with 18 bases between them. DNA of the CDR3: TGTGCCAGCAGTTGGGGGGATGGGGAAGATCCTGAAGCTTTCTTT. Protein: CASSWGDGEDPEAFF.

This rearrangement joins TRBV5-6 to TRBJ1-1; the D gene is possibly TRBD1 (5 bases). Trimming pared 3 bases from V and 1 base from J, leaving 10 bases between. The CDR3 extends over 14 amino acids. In germline, CDR1 is SGHDT, CDR2 YYEEEE. This CDR3 is CASSYGTANTEAFF. Written as DNA, the CDR3 is TGTGCCAGCAGCTACGGGACGGCGAACACTGAAGCTTTCTTT.

In its sample, this clone was seen a few times. This chain links TRBV5-4 with TRBJ1-2; weak D call: TRBD1 (5 bases). The length of the CDR3 is 14 residues. V was trimmed by 0 bases and J by 7 bases, leaving 13 bases between them. The germline V gene encodes CDR1 SGHNT and CDR2 YYREEE (reference sequence). CDR3 loop: CASSLAVGAGGYTF. The CDR3 nucleotides are TGTGCCAGCAGCTTGGCGGTCGGGGCTGGTGGCTACACCTTC.

CDR3 sequence: CASPRKVWEQYF. CDR3 DNA sequence: TGTGCCAGCCCCCGAAAGGTTTGGGAGCAGTACTTC. The rearrangement uses TRBV7-4 and TRBJ2-7; D uncertain. Trimming took 8 bases from V and 7 from J, leaving 15 bases between them. The CDR3 has 12 amino acids. Germline V lookup: CDR1 SGHVT, CDR2 SQSDAQ.